This TCR beta chain was captured by sequencing in a study of cytomegalovirus exposure and HLA in healthy donors. Study results and caveats: The authors listed 180 or so TCR beta chains as cytomegalovirus-associated.

PCR used 60 Vbeta primers and 13 Jbeta primers. Measured with immunoSEQ multiplex PCR; TCRdb has only the in-frame clones, and not every one. The data show about 92,000 clones, roughly 80% seen once. V lost 1 base and J lost 3, with 17 bases in between. Germline V gene lookup returns CDR1 SGDLS and CDR2 YYNGEE. CDR3 size: 16 residues. This clone was found a few times. The antigen remains unidentified. The TCR comes from a man aged 50 to 59 in good health and CMV-seropositive. The sequencing input was PBMCs. The J gene is TRBJ2-7, the V gene TRBV9; D is possibly TRBD1 (6 bases). The CDR3 coding sequence is TGTGCCAGCAGCGTAACACCGGGACACCTCATCTACGAGCAGTACTTC. This translates into CASSVTPGHLIYEQYF.